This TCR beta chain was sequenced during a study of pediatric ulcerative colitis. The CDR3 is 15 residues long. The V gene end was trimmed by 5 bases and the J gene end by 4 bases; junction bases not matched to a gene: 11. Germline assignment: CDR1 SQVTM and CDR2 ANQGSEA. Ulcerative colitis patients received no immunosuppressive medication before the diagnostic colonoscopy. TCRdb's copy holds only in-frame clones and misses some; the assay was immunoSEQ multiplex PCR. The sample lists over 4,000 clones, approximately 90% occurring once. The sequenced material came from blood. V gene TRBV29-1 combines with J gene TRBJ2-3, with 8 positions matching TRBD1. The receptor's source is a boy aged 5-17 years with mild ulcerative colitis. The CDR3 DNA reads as TGCAGCGTTTTGGATAACAGGGGGTCGCCAGATACGCAGTATTTT. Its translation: CSVLDNRGSPDTQYF.